The entry that follows covers one T cell receptor beta chain sequence. Its antigen is currently not known. One base away there is no much larger clone; base qualities are not given. This specimen belongs to a study of early stage breast cancer tumors (dated by TCRdb to about 2017). Background on the whole study: Of the approximately 16 invasive breast tumors, eleven to twelve were found to be estrogen receptor-positive, progesterone receptor-positive and HER2-negative. Of the 12 ER+/PR+/HER2- tumors, eight were classified as invasive ductal carcinomas and four as invasive lobular carcinomas. The samples as a whole yielded a few million detected templates, corresponding to roughly 1 million unique clonotypes. The average read coverage per sample was about 10-fold.

Each sample was amplified as two independent genomic DNA replicates: 0.5 to 0.65 ug for blood and about 1.4 ug for tumor or normal breast. TCRB sequencing of genomic DNA was carried out with the ImmunoSeq Intro kit according to the manufacturer's instructions. For absolute quantification, the approximately 30-cycle multiplex PCR included proprietary primers along with spike-in control sequences. Single-end 150-bp reads were used to sequence an 87-bp fragment spanning the CDR3 plus the flanking V and J genes. Seven samples, each with two replicates, were multiplexed per lane of an Illumina MiSeq using version 3.0 chemistry. For the original study's pipeline: The vendor's proprietary pipeline handled the raw data processing, merging both replicates into a single result for each sample. Productive rearrangements sharing the V-gene family, CDR3 amino acid sequence and J-gene segment were defined as clonotypes. Clonality was computed as 1 minus the normalized Shannon entropy (Pielou evenness) of TCRB abundances. T cell density was estimated as total templates divided by the number of input cells, with the number of input cells inferred from the DNA input amount. Recon, run with its default parameters, was used to estimate overall repertoire diversity and clonality. Tumor-enriched clonotypes were defined as having over 0.1% abundance in tumor and at least 32-fold higher abundance than in normal breast. Imported from immuneACCESS, the table was reduced by TCRdb to in-frame sequences with V and J called. These copies leave out some clones; in studies compared against another copy, an unresolved V gene accounts for under half, and the cause of the remainder is not known. V and J calls and clone size come straight from that table; D and trimming were deduced from the DNA. The sample table holds some 35,000 clones, of which roughly 70% were seen once. Roughly 7.4% of the sample rests with the top ten.

Overall study results and their limits: Sequencing bulk genomic DNA from unsorted cells could not capture chain pairing or functional markers like CD4, CD8 and FOXP3. Compared with adjacent normal breast tissue, tumors had roughly 2.5-fold higher T cell density and higher clonality. Enriched TCRB sequences shared across patients were mostly commonly generated sequences, unlikely to play an important role in the tumor microenvironment. Repertoires from blood resembled normal breast more closely than tumor, and using blood as a reference for each tissue separated tumor from normal in about 85% of the 16 patients. The small cohort size prevented analysis by tumor subtype.

The study profiled bulk TCR beta-chain repertoires in matched peripheral blood, tumor and adjacent normal breast tissue taken from approximately 15 patients with early-stage breast cancer. Before surgery, about 5-11 mL of whole blood was collected into EDTA tubes and then processed within 2 hours. Peripheral blood mononuclear cells were isolated by Ficoll-Paque centrifugation in SepMate-50 tubes. For storage in liquid nitrogen, PBMCs were cryopreserved as aliquots of roughly 2 to 4.5 million cells in about 90% FBS with around 10% DMSO. Genomic DNA was extracted with the Qiagen AllPrep DNA/RNA Mini kit. The CDR3 contains 15 residues, cysteine and phenylalanine counted. Just CDR3 DNA is preserved here, 45 bases in frame from base 1. The trim is 2 bases for V and 1 base for J, with a gap of 11 bases between the germline ends. In the germline V gene (reference sequence), CDR1 corresponds to SGHAT and CDR2 to FQDESV.

The sample consisted of blood. In this chain, TRBV11-1 is recombined with TRBJ1-1; the D gene cannot be resolved reliably. This TCR derives from a person between 60 and 70 years old with breast cancer. The CDR3 reads CASSLSPTQNTEAFF. The nucleotides are TGTGCCAGCAGCTTAAGCCCGACACAGAACACTGAAGCTTTCTTT.